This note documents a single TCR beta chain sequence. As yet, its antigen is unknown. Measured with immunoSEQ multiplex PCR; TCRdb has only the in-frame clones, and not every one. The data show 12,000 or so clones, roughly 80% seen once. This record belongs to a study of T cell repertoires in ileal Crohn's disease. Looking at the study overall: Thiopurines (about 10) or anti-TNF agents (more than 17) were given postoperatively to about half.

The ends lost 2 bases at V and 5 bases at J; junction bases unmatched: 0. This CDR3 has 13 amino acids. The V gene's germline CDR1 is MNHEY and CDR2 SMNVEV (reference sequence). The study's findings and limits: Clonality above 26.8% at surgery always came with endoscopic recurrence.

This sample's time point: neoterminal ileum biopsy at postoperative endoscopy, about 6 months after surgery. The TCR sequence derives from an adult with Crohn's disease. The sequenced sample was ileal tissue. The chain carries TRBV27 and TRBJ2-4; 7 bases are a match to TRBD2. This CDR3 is CASSLGGENIQYF. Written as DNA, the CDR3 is TGTGCCAGCAGTTTAGGGGGGGAAAACATTCAGTACTTC.